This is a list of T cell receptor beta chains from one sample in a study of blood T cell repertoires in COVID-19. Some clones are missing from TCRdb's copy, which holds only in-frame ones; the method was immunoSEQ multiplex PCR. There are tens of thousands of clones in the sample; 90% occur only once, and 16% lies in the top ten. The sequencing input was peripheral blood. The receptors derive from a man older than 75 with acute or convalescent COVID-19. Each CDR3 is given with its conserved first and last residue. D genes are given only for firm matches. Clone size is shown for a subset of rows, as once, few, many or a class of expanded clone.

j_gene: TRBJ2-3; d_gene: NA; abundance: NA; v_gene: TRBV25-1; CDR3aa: CASSGWGGSTDTQYF; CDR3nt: TGTGCCAGCAGTGGGTGGGGGGGCAGCACAGATACGCAGTATTTT
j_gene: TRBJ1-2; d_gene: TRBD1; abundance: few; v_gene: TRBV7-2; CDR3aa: CASSTRQGAGGYTF; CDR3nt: TGTGCCAGCAGCACTCGACAGGGTGCTGGCGGCTACACCTTC
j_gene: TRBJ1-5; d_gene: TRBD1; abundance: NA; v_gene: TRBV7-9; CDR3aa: CASSIGQGGQPQHF; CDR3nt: TGTGCCAGCAGCATCGGACAGGGCGGGCAGCCCCAGCATTTT
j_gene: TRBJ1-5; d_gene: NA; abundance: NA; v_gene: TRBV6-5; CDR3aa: CASTLYSNQPQHF; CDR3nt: TGTGCCAGCACCCTGTATAGCAATCAGCCCCAGCATTTT
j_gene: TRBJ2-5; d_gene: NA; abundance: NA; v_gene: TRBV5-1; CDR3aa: CASSLVGRRETQYF; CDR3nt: TGCGCCAGCAGCTTGGTCGGCAGGCGAGAGACCCAGTACTTC
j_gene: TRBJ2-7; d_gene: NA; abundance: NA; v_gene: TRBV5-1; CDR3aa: CASSLAGTYEQYF; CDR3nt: TGCGCCAGCAGCTTGGCCGGGACCTACGAGCAGTACTTC
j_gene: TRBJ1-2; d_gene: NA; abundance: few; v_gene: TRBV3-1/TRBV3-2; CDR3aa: CASSQRGISIYTF; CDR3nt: TGTGCCAGCAGCCAAAGGGGGATTTCCATCTACACCTTC
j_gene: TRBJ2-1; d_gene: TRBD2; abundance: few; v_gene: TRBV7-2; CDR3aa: CASSLWLAGEGPSYNEQFF; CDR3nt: TGTGCCAGCAGCTTATGGCTAGCGGGGGAAGGGCCTTCCTACAATGAGCAGTTCTTC
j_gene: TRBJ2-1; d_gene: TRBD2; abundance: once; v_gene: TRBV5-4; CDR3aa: CASSLGTSGGAFYEQFF; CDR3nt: TGTGCCAGCAGCTTAGGGACTAGCGGGGGGGCATTCTATGAGCAGTTCTTC
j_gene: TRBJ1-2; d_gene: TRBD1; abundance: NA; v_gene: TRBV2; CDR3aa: CASGGTGINLGGYTF; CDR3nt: TGTGCCAGCGGGGGGACAGGGATTAACCTTGGGGGCTACACCTTC
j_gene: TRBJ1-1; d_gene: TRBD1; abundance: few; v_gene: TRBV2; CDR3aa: CASSGQGNTEAFF; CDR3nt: TGTGCCAGCAGTGGACAGGGGAACACTGAAGCTTTCTTT
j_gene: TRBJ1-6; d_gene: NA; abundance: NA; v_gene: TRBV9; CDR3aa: CASSVEQYNSPLHF; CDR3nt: TGTGCCAGCAGCGTAGAACAGTATAATTCACCCCTCCACTTT